These 28 T cell receptor beta chains were sequenced from one sample in a study of post-analysis software for immune sequencing data. Whole-study findings and limits: Controls showed lower frequencies than patients for four to six TRBV segments, and TRBV5-6, TRBV5-1 and TRBV20-1 were among these.

Libraries were made from TCR beta cDNA, and they carried unique molecular identifiers. TCRdb redid the calling of the PCR reads with MiXCR, one entry per CDR3 protein. The repertoire has hundreds of thousands of distinct CDR3 sequences, around 60% of them found once; the top ten carry about 11%. No antigen has been identified for these receptors. The sample consisted of blood. These TCRs come from a girl aged 2 to 9 with multiple sclerosis.

V and J are TRBV4-1 and TRBJ2-7; 12 nucleotides match TRBD1. The trim removed 3 bases at V and 7 bases at J, leaving 10 bases unmatched. Germline CDR1 and CDR2: MGHRA and YSYEKL. The CDR3 length is 16 residues. CDR3 DNA sequence: TGCGCCAGCAGCCATCTTCGGGACAGGGGGCTTGAGGAGCAGTACTTC. It yields the protein CASSHLRDRGLEEQYF.

Only one count was recorded for this clonotype. The J gene is TRBJ2-3, the V gene TRBV24-1; D is ambiguous. The CDR3 sequence is 14 residues long. Trimming cost V 3 bases and J 4 bases, with 10 bases left between them. The germline V gene encodes CDR1 KGHDR and CDR2 SFDVKD. The CDR3 loop reads CATSDPGLSDTQYF. The CDR3 DNA follows: TGTGCCACCAGTGATCCCGGGCTTTCAGATACGCAGTATTTT.

The chain combines TRBV11-2 with TRBJ2-7; D is ambiguous. CDR1 and CDR2 from the germline V gene are SGHAT and FQNNGV. V was cut by 4 bases and J by 2 bases, with 15 bases left in between. CDR3 length equals 15 residues. The DNA for the CDR3 is TGTGCCAGCAGCTCCACGGCCAACCCGCCCTACGAGCAGTACTTC. This gives the protein CASSSTANPPYEQYF.

This clonotype has only a few counts. The gene calls are TRBV2 and TRBJ2-7; 13 nucleotides align to TRBD2. The CDR3 is 15 residues long. The ends lost 6 bases at V and 4 bases at J; junction bases unmatched: 6. Germline V gene lookup returns CDR1 SNHLY and CDR2 FYNNEI. For the CDR3, the DNA is TGTGCCAGCAGCCTCCGGACTAGCGGGAGATACGAGCAGTACTTC. Protein product: CASSLRTSGRYEQYF.

This clonotype was counted a few times. Germline is not matched at one junction end, which may reflect a read error. The chain combines TRBV5-1 with TRBJ2-5; 12 bases line up with TRBD2. Germline V gives CDR1 SGHRS, CDR2 YFSETQ. This CDR3 spans 16 amino acids. CDR3 sequence reads: CASSTRLAGDQETQYF. CDR3 coding DNA: TGCGCCAGCAGCACCCGACTAGCGGGAGACCAGGAGACCCAGTACTTC.

This clonotype was seen a single time. The chain links TRBV20-1 to TRBJ2-3; TRBD1 might be the D (6 bases). CDR3 length: 14 amino acids. V dropped 4 bases and J dropped 0 bases, with 11 bases sitting between them. Looked up from germline, CDR1 is DFQATT and CDR2 is SNEGSKA (reference sequence). CDR3 nucleotide sequence: TGCAGTGCTACCAGGACAGCGAGCACAGATACGCAGTATTTT. Amino acids: CSATRTASTDTQYF.

This chain joins TRBV4-2 and TRBJ2-7; 13 nucleotides align to TRBD2. CDR1 and CDR2 (germline): LGHNA, YNFKEQ. The CDR3 contains 18 residues. Losses at the gene ends were 0 bases for V and 3 bases for J; bases not matched to a gene: 8. CDR3 residues: CASSQDLAGTSGNYEQYF. In nucleotides, the CDR3 is TGTGCCAGCAGCCAAGATCTCGCCGGGACTAGCGGGAACTACGAGCAGTACTTC.

In its sample, this clonotype was seen a few times. The chain couples TRBV3-1 to TRBJ2-5, with TRBD2 matching 10 bases. The J call may not be correct, given that the DNA end is closer to TRBJ2-7. Germline CDR1 LGHDT, CDR2 YNNKEL (reference sequence). This CDR3 has 16 amino acids. CDR3 amino acids: CASSQASGRALNEQYF. As DNA, the CDR3 is TGTGCCAGCAGCCAAGCCAGCGGGAGGGCTTTGAACGAGCAGTACTTC.

In its sample, this clonotype was seen a few times. The CDR3, as DNA: TGTGCCATCAGTGGATCGAGTCTTAGCAATCAGCCCCAGCATTTT. Translation: CAISGSSLSNQPQHF. The rearrangement links TRBV10-3 to TRBJ1-5; no reliable D call. The CDR3 contains 15 residues. Germline assignment: CDR1 ENHRY and CDR2 SYGVKD. The ends were cut back, 4 bases at V and 0 bases at J, with 10 bases in the middle.

The chain has TRBV5-5 and TRBJ2-1; D gene uncertain. Germline CDR1 SGHKS, CDR2 YYEKEE (reference sequence). The V and J ends lost 1 base and 4 bases respectively, with 9 bases between them. This CDR3 has 14 residues. The CDR3: CASSLTDWYNEQFF. The CDR3 region has the DNA TGTGCCAGCAGCTTGACAGACTGGTACAATGAGCAGTTCTTC.

The genes are TRBV29-1 and TRBJ1-5; D gene unclear. Germline V gene sequence: CDR1 SQVTM, CDR2 ANQGSEA. Trimming cost V 4 bases and J 3 bases, with 10 bases left between them. The CDR3 is 13 amino acids. CDR3 residues: CSVGARNNQPQHF. The CDR3 DNA is TGCAGCGTTGGAGCCAGAAACAATCAGCCCCAGCATTTT.

This clonotype was picked up many times. The chain employs TRBV6-4 and TRBJ2-1; 13 nucleotides align to TRBD2. CDR1 MRHNA and CDR2 SNTAGT come from the germline V gene. J gave up 3 bases and V 4 bases, and 0 bases lay outside the gene matches. The CDR3 is 15 residues long. The CDR3 region is CASSGTSGGYNEQFF. DNA of the CDR3: TGTGCCAGCAGTGGGACTAGCGGGGGCTACAATGAGCAGTTCTTC.

This clonotype appeared a few times. V gene TRBV12-5 combines with J gene TRBJ2-1; 10 bases agree with TRBD2. The CDR3 has 20 amino acids. The trim removed 4 bases at V and 0 bases at J, leaving 15 bases unmatched. Germline CDR1 LGHNT, CDR2 FRNRAP. The CDR3 protein is CASGSHPLSGGESSYNEQFF. The CDR3 nucleotides are TGTGCTAGTGGTTCACACCCCCTCAGCGGGGGGGAAAGCTCCTACAATGAGCAGTTCTTC.

The chain carries TRBV29-1 and TRBJ2-3; D perhaps matches TRBD1 (6 bases). This CDR3 is 15 amino acids long. V gave up 7 bases and J gave up 4 bases, with 21 bases separating them. Germline CDR1 and CDR2: SQVTM and ANQGSEA. CDR3 bases: TGCAGCGCTGACAGGCAGGGGTGGAGCGCAGATACGCAGTATTTT. It is translated as CSADRQGWSADTQYF.

The chain is built from TRBV12-3 or TRBV12-4 and TRBJ2-7; 8 bases map to TRBD2. The CDR3 runs to 16 residues. J gave up 2 bases and V 5 bases, and 11 bases lay outside the gene matches. The CDR3 here is CASSPPPGGGPYEQYF. CDR3 coding DNA: TGTGCCAGCAGTCCACCCCCGGGAGGGGGGCCCTACGAGCAGTACTTC.

The chain couples TRBV7-2 to TRBJ2-7, with TRBD1 matching over 8 bases. The CDR3 spans 16 residues. The V and J ends lost 2 bases and 3 bases, in that order; junction bases with no gene match: 9. Germline CDR1 and CDR2: SGHTA and FQGNSA. The CDR3 reads CASSLRAGTGSYEQYF. CDR3 in DNA: TGTGCCAGCAGCTTACGTGCCGGGACAGGAAGCTACGAGCAGTACTTC.

CDR3 sequence: CASSSHTGKSAEAFF. As DNA, the CDR3 is TGTGCCAGCAGCTCCCACACAGGGAAGAGCGCTGAAGCTTTCTTT. V usage is TRBV7-9 and J usage is TRBJ1-1; the D gene is possibly TRBD1 (6 bases). V was shortened by 4 bases and J by 6 bases, with 18 bases between the two germline ends. Germline CDR1 reads SEHNR; CDR2 reads FQNEAQ (reference sequence). The CDR3 is 15 amino acids.

The V and J genes are TRBV20-1 and TRBJ1-5, with D tentatively TRBD1 (6 bases). CDR1 is DFQATT, CDR2 SNEGSKA, per germline (reference sequence). This CDR3 region has 15 residues. Deletions cut 6 bases from V and 5 bases from J, with 20 bases between. The DNA of the CDR3 is TGCAGTGCCGGCCCCCAACAGGGACGCGATCAGCCCCAGCATTTT. It yields the protein CSAGPQQGRDQPQHF.

This clonotype showed up just a few times. This chain links TRBV2 with TRBJ2-5; D gene unclear. CDR3 length equals 11 residues. V lost 7 bases to trimming and J lost 4 bases, with 7 bases between them. Germline assignment: CDR1 SNHLY and CDR2 FYNNEI. CDR3 residues: CASTRAETQYF. In DNA form, the CDR3 reads TGTGCCAGCACTAGGGCAGAGACCCAGTACTTC.

The chain joins TRBV21-1 to TRBJ2-5; the table gives TRBD1 as D, unverified against the DNA. TRBV21-1 is a pseudogene locus. The CDR3 is made up of 11 amino acids. CDR3 loop: CASSQTVAQYF. For the CDR3, the DNA is TGTGCCAGCAGCCAGACAGTTGCGCAGTACTTC.

The chain combines TRBV4-2 with TRBJ2-1; no firm D call. Germline CDR1 is LGHNA and CDR2 is YNFKEQ. This CDR3 spans 12 amino acids. V was cut by 1 base and J by 10 bases, with 8 bases left in between. CDR3 sequence (DNA): TGTGCCAGCAGCCAAGGAGATGTGGAGCAGTTCTTC. Translation gives CASSQGDVEQFF.

The rearrangement links TRBV4-2 to TRBJ2-2; TRBD1 agrees at 7 bases. The CDR3 has 17 amino acids. Germline V gene sequence: CDR1 LGHNA, CDR2 YNFKEQ. V lost 0 bases and J lost 4; bases outside the gene matches: 8. CDR3 loop: CASSQDVGQAITGELFF. CDR3 nucleotide sequence: TGTGCCAGCAGCCAAGACGTAGGACAGGCGATCACCGGGGAGCTGTTTTTT.

The J gene is TRBJ2-1, the V gene TRBV29-1; D possibly uses TRBD1 or TRBD2 (5 bases each). The V end lost 5 bases, the J end lost 0 bases, and 11 bases lay between the germline ends. The germline CDR1 and CDR2 sequences are SQVTM and ANQGSEA. The CDR3 runs 14 residues. This CDR3 reads CSVKGTVSYNEQFF. The CDR3 DNA follows: TGCAGCGTTAAGGGGACGGTCTCCTACAATGAGCAGTTCTTC.

V and J are TRBV7-8 and TRBJ2-3; D not certain. This CDR3 spans 15 amino acids. In germline, CDR1 is SGHVS, CDR2 FQNEAQ. V was clipped by 3 bases and J by 6 bases, with 16 bases between them. In DNA, the CDR3 is TGTGCCAGCAGCTTTTTCCTAAGGTCCGGGGATACGCAGTATTTT. Protein sequence: CASSFFLRSGDTQYF. The variable domain in full, with the rest retrieved from reference TRBV7-8 and TRBJ2-3, is GAGVSQSPRYKVAKRGQDVALRCDPISGHVSLFWYQQALGQGPEFLTYFQNEAQLDKSGLPSDRFFAERPEGSVSTLKIQRTQQEDSAVYLCASSFFLRSGDTQYFGPGTRLTVL.

This chain uses TRBV20-1 with TRBJ2-1; D is possibly TRBD2 (5 bases). Germline-derived CDR1 and CDR2 are DFQATT and SNEGSKA (reference sequence). The CDR3 length is 12 residues. V shed 6 bases and J shed 8 bases, with 14 bases lying between them. The CDR3 loop reads CSAAGSYDEQFF. CDR3 nucleotides: TGCAGTGCAGCTGGGAGTTACGATGAGCAGTTCTTC.

V and J are TRBV5-5 and TRBJ1-4; D not resolved. The V end was cut by 1 base, the J end by 3 bases, with 7 bases between. The germline gives CDR1 SGHKS, CDR2 YYEKEE (reference sequence). The CDR3 sequence is 14 residues long. CDR3 nucleotide sequence: TGTGCCAGCAGCTTGATGGACTCTAATGAAAAACTGTTTTTT. It yields the protein CASSLMDSNEKLFF.

This clonotype has just a few counts. The V gene is TRBV5-1, the J gene TRBJ2-5, with D tentatively TRBD2 (6 bases). The CDR3 extends over 15 amino acids. With 1 base removed from V and 5 bases from J, the gap between germline ends came to 15 bases. Germline CDR1 SGHRS, CDR2 YFSETQ. The chain's CDR3 is CASSLNSGVRETQYF. The CDR3 DNA reads as TGCGCCAGCAGCTTGAATAGCGGTGTTCGGGAGACCCAGTACTTC.

The V and J genes are TRBV20-1 and TRBJ2-5, with 8 bases that match TRBD1. V shed 5 bases and J 5 bases; nucleotides not matched to a gene: 10. This CDR3 comprises 14 residues. Germline CDR1 DFQATT, CDR2 SNEGSKA (reference sequence). In DNA, the CDR3 is TGCAGTGCTTCACACGCAGGGGGCAGGGAGACCCAGTACTTC. Amino acid sequence: CSASHAGGRETQYF.